Below, one T cell receptor (beta chain) is given with its context. Its antigen remains unidentified. RNA was extracted and reverse transcribed into cDNA as the sequencing template. TCRdb keeps only in-frame clones here, not all; method: immunoSEQ multiplex PCR. The table shows under 150,000 clones, with roughly four fifths occurring only once. This sample was taken from a study of CD8+ T cells in alopecia areata. On the study more broadly: Tofacitinib continued for 6 to 18 months and was then withheld for 6 months.

Study-wide results and limits: Persistence in scalp and blood during tofacitinib was observed for many expanded lesional clones. Possibly as an HLA-related effect, TCR sharing across patients appeared less clear than in mice.

Treatment defined: oral pan-JAK inhibitor, 5-10 mg twice daily. Sequencing used CD8+ T cells sorted from blood, obtained at week 4, from a patient treated with tofacitinib. The receptor's source is a human donor with alopecia areata.

The CDR3 nucleotides are TGCGCCAGCAGCCAAGGGAGGGCAAACTCCTACGAGCAGTACTTC. Protein: CASSQGRANSYEQYF. V and J are TRBV4-3 and TRBJ2-7, with a possible D match to TRBD2 (6 bases). This CDR3 spans 15 amino acids. The germline V gene encodes CDR1 LGHNA and CDR2 YSLEER. The V gene lost 1 base and the J gene lost 0 bases, with 10 bases spanning the gap.